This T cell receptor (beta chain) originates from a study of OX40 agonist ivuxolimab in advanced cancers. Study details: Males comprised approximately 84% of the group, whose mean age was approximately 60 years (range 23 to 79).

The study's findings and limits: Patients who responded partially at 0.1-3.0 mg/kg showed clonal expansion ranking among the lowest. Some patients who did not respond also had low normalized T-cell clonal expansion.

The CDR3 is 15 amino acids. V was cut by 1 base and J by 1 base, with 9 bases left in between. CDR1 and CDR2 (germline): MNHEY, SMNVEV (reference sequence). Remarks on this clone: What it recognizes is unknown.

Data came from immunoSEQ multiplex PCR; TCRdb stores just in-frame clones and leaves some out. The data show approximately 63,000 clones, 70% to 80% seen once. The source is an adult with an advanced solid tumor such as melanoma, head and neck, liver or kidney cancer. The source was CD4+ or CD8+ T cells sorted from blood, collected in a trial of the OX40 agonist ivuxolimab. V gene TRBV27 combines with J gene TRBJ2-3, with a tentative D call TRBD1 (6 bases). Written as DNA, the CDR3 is TGTGCCAGCAGTTTATGGGCAGGGGGCACAGATACGCAGTATTTT. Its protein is CASSLWAGGTDTQYF.